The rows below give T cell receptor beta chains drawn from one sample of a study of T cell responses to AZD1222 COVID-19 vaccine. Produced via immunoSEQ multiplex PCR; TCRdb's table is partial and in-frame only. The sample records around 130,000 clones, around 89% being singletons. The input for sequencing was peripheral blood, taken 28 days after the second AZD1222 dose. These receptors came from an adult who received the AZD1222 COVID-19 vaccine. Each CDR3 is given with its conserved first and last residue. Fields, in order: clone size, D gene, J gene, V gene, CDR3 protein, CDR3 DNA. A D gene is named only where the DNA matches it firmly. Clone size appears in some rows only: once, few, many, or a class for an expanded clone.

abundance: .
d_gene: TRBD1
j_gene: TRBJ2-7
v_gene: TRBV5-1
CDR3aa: CASRNVPGGEQYF
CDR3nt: TGCGCCAGCAGGAATGTCCCAGGGGGTGAGCAGTACTTC

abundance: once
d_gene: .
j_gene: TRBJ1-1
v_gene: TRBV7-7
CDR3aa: CASSRGQNTEAFF
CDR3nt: TGTGCTAGCAGCCGCGGGCAGAACACTGAAGCTTTCTTT

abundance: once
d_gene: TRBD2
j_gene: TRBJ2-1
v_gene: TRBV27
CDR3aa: CASSPDPGLAGIRQFF
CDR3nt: TGTGCCAGCAGTCCCGACCCGGGACTAGCGGGAATACGCCAGTTCTTC

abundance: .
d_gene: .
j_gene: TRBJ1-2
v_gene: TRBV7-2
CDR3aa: CASSPDRASHYGYTF
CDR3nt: TGTGCCAGCAGCCCAGACAGAGCTAGTCACTATGGCTACACCTTC

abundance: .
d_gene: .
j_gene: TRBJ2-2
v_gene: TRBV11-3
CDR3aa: CASSLGRPNTGELFF
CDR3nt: TGTGCCAGCAGCTTGGGACGGCCGAACACCGGGGAGCTGTTTTTT

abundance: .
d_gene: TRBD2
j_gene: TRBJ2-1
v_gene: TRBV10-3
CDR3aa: CAIGGTSGRGFNEQFF
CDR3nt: TGTGCCATCGGGGGGACTAGCGGGAGAGGGTTCAATGAGCAGTTCTTC

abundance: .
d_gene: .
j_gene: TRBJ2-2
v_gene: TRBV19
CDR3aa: CASSIVRRETGELFF
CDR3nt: TGTGCCAGTAGTATAGTTCGCAGAGAAACCGGGGAGCTGTTTTTT

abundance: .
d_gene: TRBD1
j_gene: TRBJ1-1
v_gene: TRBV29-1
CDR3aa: CSADRGGIEAFF
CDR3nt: TGCAGCGCCGACAGGGGTGGTATTGAAGCTTTCTTT

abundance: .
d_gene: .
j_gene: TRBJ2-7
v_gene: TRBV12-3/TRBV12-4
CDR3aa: CASSSQVEQYF
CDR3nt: TGTGCCAGCAGCTCTCAGGTCGAGCAGTACTTC

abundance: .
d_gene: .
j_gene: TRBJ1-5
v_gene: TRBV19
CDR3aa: CASSILHQPQHF
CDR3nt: TGTGCCAGTAGTATACTTCATCAGCCCCAGCATTTT

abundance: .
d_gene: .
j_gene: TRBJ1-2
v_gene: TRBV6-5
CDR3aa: CASSLKTGANYGYTF
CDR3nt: TGTGCCAGCAGTTTAAAAACGGGAGCTAACTATGGCTACACCTTC

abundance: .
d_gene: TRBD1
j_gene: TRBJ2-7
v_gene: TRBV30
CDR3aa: CAWSKGAASYEQYF
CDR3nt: TGTGCCTGGAGTAAGGGGGCGGCGTCCTACGAGCAGTACTTC

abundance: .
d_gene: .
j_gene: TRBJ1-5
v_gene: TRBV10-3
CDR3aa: CAIGDISNQPQHF
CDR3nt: TGTGCCATCGGGGACATTAGCAATCAGCCCCAGCATTTT

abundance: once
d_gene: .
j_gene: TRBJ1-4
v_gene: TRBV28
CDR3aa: CASSGDGRLATNEKLFF
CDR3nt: TGTGCCAGCAGTGGGGATGGACGGCTCGCAACTAATGAAAAACTGTTTTTT

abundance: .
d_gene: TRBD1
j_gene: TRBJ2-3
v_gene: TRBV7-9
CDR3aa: CASSLTGAPSTDTQYF
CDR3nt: TGTGCCAGCAGCCTCACAGGGGCGCCTAGCACAGATACGCAGTATTTT

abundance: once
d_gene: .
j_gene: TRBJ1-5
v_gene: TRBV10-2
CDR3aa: CASSHILDQPQHF
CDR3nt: TGCGCCAGCAGCCATATCCTTGATCAGCCCCAGCATTTT

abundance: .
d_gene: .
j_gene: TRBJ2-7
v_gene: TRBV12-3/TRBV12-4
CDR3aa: CASSFPGTYEQYF
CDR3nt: TGTGCCAGCAGTTTCCCGGGAACTTACGAGCAGTACTTC

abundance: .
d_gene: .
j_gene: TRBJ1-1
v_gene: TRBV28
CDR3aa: CASSLAERGAFF
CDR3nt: TGTGCCAGCAGTTTAGCGGAACGGGGAGCTTTCTTT

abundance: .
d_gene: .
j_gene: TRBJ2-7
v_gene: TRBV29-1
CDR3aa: CSVDSGTIYEQYF
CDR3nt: TGCAGCGTTGATTCGGGGACAATTTACGAGCAGTACTTC

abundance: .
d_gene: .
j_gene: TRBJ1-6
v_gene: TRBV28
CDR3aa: CASIGGNSPLHF
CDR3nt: TGTGCCAGCATAGGAGGCAATTCACCCCTCCACTTT

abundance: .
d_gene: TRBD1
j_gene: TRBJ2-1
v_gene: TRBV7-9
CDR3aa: CASSDSDRGADEQFF
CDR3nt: TGTGCCAGCAGCGACTCGGACAGGGGGGCGGATGAGCAGTTCTTC

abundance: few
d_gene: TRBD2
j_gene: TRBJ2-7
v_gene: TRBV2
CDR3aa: CASNAGLFYEQYF
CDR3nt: TGTGCCAGCAACGCGGGACTATTCTACGAGCAGTACTTC

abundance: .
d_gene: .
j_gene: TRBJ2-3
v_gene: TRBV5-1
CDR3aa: CASSSGQPSTDTQYF
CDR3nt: TGCGCCAGCAGCTCCGGCCAACCAAGCACAGATACGCAGTATTTT

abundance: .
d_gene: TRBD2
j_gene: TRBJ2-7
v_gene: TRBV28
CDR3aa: CASRLAGQGYEQYF
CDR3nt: TGTGCCAGCAGATTAGCGGGCCAAGGCTACGAGCAGTACTTC

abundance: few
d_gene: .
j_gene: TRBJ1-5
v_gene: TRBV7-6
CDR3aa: CASSLFRGDQPQHF
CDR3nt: TGTGCCAGCAGCTTATTCAGGGGCGATCAGCCCCAGCATTTT

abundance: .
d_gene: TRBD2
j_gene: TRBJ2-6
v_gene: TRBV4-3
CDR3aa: CASSLMGGSGANVLTF
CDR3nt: TGCGCCAGCAGCCTGATGGGGGGGTCTGGGGCCAACGTCCTGACTTTC

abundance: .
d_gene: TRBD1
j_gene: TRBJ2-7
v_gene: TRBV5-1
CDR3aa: CASSTRQGSPYEQYF
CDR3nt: TGCGCCAGCAGCACAAGACAGGGATCCCCCTACGAGCAGTACTTC

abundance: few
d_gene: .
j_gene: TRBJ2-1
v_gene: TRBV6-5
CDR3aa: CATGLRDRPNEQFF
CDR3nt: TGTGCCACGGGATTGCGGGACCGTCCCAATGAGCAGTTCTTC

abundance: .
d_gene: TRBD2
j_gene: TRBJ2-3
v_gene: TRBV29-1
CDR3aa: CSVRMRLAGAAQYF
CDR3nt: TGCAGCGTTCGTATGCGACTAGCGGGAGCTGCGCAGTATTTT

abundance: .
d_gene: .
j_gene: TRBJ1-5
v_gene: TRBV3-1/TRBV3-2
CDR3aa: CASSRRANQPQHF
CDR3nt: TGTGCCAGCAGCCGAAGGGCCAATCAGCCCCAGCATTTT

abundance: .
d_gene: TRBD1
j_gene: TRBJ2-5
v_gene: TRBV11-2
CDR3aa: CASSFGDRRAQETQYF
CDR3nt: TGTGCCAGCAGCTTCGGGGACAGACGGGCCCAAGAGACCCAGTACTTC

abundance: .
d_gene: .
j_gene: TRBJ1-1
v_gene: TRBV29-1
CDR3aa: CSALRRNTEAFF
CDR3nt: TGCAGCGCCCTAAGAAGGAACACTGAAGCTTTCTTT

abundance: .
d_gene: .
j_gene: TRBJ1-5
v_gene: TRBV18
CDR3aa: CASSPAQGRGQPQHF
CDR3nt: TGTGCCAGCTCGCCGGCTCAGGGAAGGGGTCAGCCCCAGCATTTT

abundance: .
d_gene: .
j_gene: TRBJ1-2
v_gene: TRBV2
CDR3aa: CASMKGDYGYTF
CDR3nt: TGTGCCAGCATGAAGGGTGACTATGGCTACACCTTC

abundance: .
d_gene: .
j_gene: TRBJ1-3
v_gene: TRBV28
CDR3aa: CASSLGGNTIYF
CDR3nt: TGTGCCAGCAGTTTAGGGGGAAACACCATATATTTT

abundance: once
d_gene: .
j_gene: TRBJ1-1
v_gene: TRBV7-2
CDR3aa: CASSLILNTEAFF
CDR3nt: TGTGCCAGCAGCTTAATATTGAACACTGAAGCTTTCTTT

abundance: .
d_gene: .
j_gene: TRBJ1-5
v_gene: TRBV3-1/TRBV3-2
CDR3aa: CASSQKWGSQHF
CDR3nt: TGTGCCAGCAGCCAGAAGTGGGGGTCCCAGCATTTT

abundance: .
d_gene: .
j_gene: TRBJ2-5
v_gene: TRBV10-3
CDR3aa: CAISDPGEPQETQYF
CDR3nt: TGTGCCATCAGTGATCCAGGGGAGCCCCAAGAGACCCAGTACTTC

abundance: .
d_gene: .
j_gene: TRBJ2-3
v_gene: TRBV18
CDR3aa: CASSPYPSGTDTQYF
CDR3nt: TGTGCCAGCTCACCATACCCTTCGGGCACAGATACGCAGTATTTT

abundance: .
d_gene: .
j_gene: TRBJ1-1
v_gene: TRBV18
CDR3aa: CASSPSPGDTEAFF
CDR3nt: TGTGCCAGCTCACCATCCCCGGGGGACACTGAAGCTTTCTTT

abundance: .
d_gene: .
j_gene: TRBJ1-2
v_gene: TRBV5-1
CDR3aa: CASSPGSSSNYGYTF
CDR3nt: TGCGCCAGCAGCCCCGGGTCGTCATCTAACTATGGCTACACCTTC

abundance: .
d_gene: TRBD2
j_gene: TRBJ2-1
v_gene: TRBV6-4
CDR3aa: CASSVDGGFGEQFF
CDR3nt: TGTGCCAGCAGTGTCGACGGGGGGTTTGGTGAGCAGTTCTTC

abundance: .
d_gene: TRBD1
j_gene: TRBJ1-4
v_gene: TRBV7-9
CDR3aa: CASSFGQGGEKLFF
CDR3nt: TGTGCCAGCAGCTTCGGACAGGGCGGAGAAAAACTGTTTTTT

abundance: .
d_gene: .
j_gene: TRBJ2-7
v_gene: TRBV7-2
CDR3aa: CASSLVAGVTYEQYF
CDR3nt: TGTGCCAGCAGCTTAGTTGCAGGGGTAACCTACGAGCAGTACTTC

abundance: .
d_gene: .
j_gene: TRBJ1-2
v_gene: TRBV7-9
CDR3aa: CASSLGPVGYGYTF
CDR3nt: TGTGCCAGCAGCTTAGGACCAGTTGGCTATGGCTACACCTTC

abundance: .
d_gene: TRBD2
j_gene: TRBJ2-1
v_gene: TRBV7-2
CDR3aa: CASSLIAGGVYNEQFF
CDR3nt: TGTGCCAGCAGCCTGATAGCGGGAGGGGTCTACAATGAGCAGTTCTTC